What follows describes a single T cell receptor beta chain. This entry comes from a study of esophageal squamous cell carcinoma under preoperative chemotherapy. Noted time point: before preoperative PTX-NDP chemotherapy. Patients received paclitaxel-nedaplatin as preoperative chemotherapy before surgery. Per germline, CDR1 SGHVS and CDR2 FQNEAQ. This CDR3 region has 15 residues. With 5 bases removed from V and 4 bases from J, the gap between germline ends came to 15 bases. TCRdb processed the PCR reads anew with MiXCR; each CDR3 protein has one entry. Of about 30,000 distinct CDR3 sequences in the sample, approximately 50% were seen once.

This sample was gathered from a patient given preoperative chemotherapy. This clonotype was obtained from a human donor with esophageal squamous cell carcinoma. The donor label of this sample is uncertain. The chain couples TRBV7-8 to TRBJ2-1; D is possibly TRBD1 (5 bases). The CDR3 coding sequence is TGTGCCAGCAGCCTCAGGAGACAGCTATACAATGAGCAGTTCTTC. Translated: CASSLRRQLYNEQFF.